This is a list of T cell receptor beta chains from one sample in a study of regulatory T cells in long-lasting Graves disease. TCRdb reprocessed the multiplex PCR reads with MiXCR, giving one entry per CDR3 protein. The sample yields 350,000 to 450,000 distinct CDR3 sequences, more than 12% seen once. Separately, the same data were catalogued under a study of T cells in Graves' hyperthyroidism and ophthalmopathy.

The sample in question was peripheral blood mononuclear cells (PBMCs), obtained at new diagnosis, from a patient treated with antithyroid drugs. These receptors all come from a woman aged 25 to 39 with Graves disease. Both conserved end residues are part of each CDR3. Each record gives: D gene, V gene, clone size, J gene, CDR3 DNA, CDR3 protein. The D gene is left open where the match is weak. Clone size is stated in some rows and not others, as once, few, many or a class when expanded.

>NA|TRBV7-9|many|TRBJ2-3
TGCGCCAGCAGCTCGGCGGATAGCACAGATACGCAGTATTTT
CASSSADSTDTQYF
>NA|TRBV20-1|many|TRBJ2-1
TGCAGTGCTATCAAACTGGCGCGTGCTGGCTACAATGAGCAGTTCTTC
CSAIKLARAGYNEQFF
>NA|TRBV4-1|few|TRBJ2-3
TGCGCCAGCAGCCAAGCCTCCCAGGGAGATACGCAGTATTTT
CASSQASQGDTQYF
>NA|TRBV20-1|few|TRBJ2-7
TGCAGTGCTAGCCCCGGGACCAAGCGAATCGAGCAGTACTTC
CSASPGTKRIEQYF
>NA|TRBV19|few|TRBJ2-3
TGTGCCAGTCGTAATGATGCGGATGGGGCAGGGCCACAATATTTT
CASRNDADGAGPQYF
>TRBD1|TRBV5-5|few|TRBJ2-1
TGTGCCAGCAGCTTTACCGCCGGGACAGGGAACAATGAGCAGTTCTTC
CASSFTAGTGNNEQFF
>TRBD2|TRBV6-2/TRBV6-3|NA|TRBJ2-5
TGTGCCAGCAGACTAGCGGGAGTAAAAGAGACCCAGTACTTC
CASRLAGVKETQYF
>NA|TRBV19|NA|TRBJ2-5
TGTGCCAGTAGTGGCCCGGGGAGTGGGGAGACCCAGTACTTC
CASSGPGSGETQYF
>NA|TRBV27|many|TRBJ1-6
TGTGCCAGCAGATCGGGGACCGACGCTAGGGATTCACCCCTCCACTTT
CASRSGTDARDSPLHF
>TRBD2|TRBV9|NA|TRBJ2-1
TGTGCCAGCAGACCCGGGACTAGCGGGCCCAGCAATGAGCAGTTCTTC
CASRPGTSGPSNEQFF
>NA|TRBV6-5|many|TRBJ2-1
TGTGCCAGCAGTTACTCGAGGGACCACGCAGGGTGGAATGAGCAGTTCTTC
CASSYSRDHAGWNEQFF
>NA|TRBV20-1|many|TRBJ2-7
TGCAGTGCTAGAGATTTCAGCATCTACGAGCAGTACTTC
CSARDFSIYEQYF
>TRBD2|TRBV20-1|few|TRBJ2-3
TGCAGTGCTAGAGAGGTACTAGCGGGAGTTACAGATACGCAGTATTTT
CSAREVLAGVTDTQYF
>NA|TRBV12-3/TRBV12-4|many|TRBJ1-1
TGTGCCAGCAGGGACGGGCCTCGCGAGGCTGAAGCTTTCTTT
CASRDGPREAEAFF
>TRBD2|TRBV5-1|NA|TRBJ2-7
TGCGCCAGCAGCTTGAAGCCTAGCGGGAGCCACGAGCAGTACTTC
CASSLKPSGSHEQYF
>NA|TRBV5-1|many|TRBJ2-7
TGTGCCAGCAGCTGGGGGAGTGGACCGGTTTACGAGCAGTACTTC
CASSWGSGPVYEQYF
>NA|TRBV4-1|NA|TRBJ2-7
TGCGCCAGCAGCCAAGAGGCCAAGCCCTACGAGCAGTACTTC
CASSQEAKPYEQYF
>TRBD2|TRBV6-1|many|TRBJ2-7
TGTGCCAGCGGAGAAAGCGGGAGAGTCCACGAGCAGTACTTC
CASGESGRVHEQYF
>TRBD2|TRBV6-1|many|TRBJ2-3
TGTGCCAGCAGCCCCCGGAGCGGGGTAGCGGGGGTGGATACGCAGTATTTT
CASSPRSGVAGVDTQYF
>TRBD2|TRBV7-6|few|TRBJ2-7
TGTGCCAGCAGCTTAGTAGCGGGAGCCTACGAGCAGTACTTC
CASSLVAGAYEQYF
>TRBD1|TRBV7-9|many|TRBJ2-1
TGTGCCAGCAGCTTAACGGACAGGGAGCAGTTCTTC
CASSLTDREQFF
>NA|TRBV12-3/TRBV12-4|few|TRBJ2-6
TGTGCCAGCAGTTTAGGGTCGCACTTTAGCTCTGGGGCCAACGTCCTGACTTTC
CASSLGSHFSSGANVLTF
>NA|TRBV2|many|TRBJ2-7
TGTGCCAGCAGGGACCACCTCTACGAGCAGTACTTC
CASRDHLYEQYF
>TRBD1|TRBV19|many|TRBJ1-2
TGTGCCAGTAGTATCCCCTGGGACAGGCATATCTATGGCTACACCTTC
CASSIPWDRHIYGYTF